This T cell receptor (beta chain) originates from a study of cytomegalovirus exposure and HLA in healthy donors. Findings of the study overall: Sequences of the TCR beta chain were said to predict the HLA-A and HLA-B alleles of most subjects accurately. When analyzed later, a missense DCLRE1C variant was found to be linked to TCR beta V- and J-gene trimming. Upon later analysis, HLA-associated TCR beta chains proved more clonally expanded than other, equally common chains.

This clone was picked up a small number of times. Its specificity is not known. Compared with germline, one end of the junction differs, possibly owing to a read error. The germline V gene encodes CDR1 MNHNY and CDR2 SVGAGI (reference sequence). This CDR3 comprises 15 residues. Primers included in the PCR were 60 Vbeta and 13 Jbeta primers. Per the study methods: Unique TCR beta chains numbered approximately 80 million in a later analysis, with around 11 million shared. Generated by immunoSEQ multiplex PCR, the TCRdb table keeps only in-frame clones and is missing some. The V and J calls and clone size come from that table; D and trimming were worked out from the DNA. The table records about 120,000 clones, 81% of them present only once.

The clonotype originates from a man aged 40-55 years in good health and CMV-seronegative. Sequencing was performed on PBMCs. The V gene is TRBV6-6, the J gene TRBJ2-6; D might be TRBD1 (5 bases). The CDR3 DNA follows: TGTGCCAGCAGTCTAAGACAGTCTGGGGCCAACGGCCTGACTTTC. Translating it yields CASSLRQSGANGLTF.